The rows below give T cell receptor beta chains drawn from one sample of a study of human T cells and chemical hapten exposure. TCRdb analysed the RACE reads with MiXCR anew, one entry per CDR3 protein. The sample records 150,000 to 200,000 distinct CDR3 sequences, 28% being singletons. This sample comprised whole blood, obtained in connection with sensitization to the hapten diphenylcyclopropenone (DPC). The receptors here all came from a woman younger than 30 with alopecia areata. Some clones in this sample may be carry-over from other donors' samples. The CDR3 runs from the conserved cysteine through the conserved F or W. The D gene is left open where the match is weak. A row's size may be missing; if present it is once, few, many or a size class.

>TRBV29-1|TRBJ2-1|many|TRBD2
TGCAGCGTAGTAGCCGGGACTAGCGGAGAATGGGGTGAGCAGTTCTTC
CSVVAGTSGEWGEQFF
>TRBV6-5|TRBJ2-7|.|.
TGTGCCACCGGGGCCGGTTACGAGCAGTACTTC
CATGAGYEQYF
>TRBV4-2|TRBJ2-3|few|TRBD2
TGTGCCAGCAGCCAGGGGCGGAGCGGGGCCACAGATACGCAGTATTTT
CASSQGRSGATDTQYF
>TRBV4-2|TRBJ2-7|many|TRBD1
TGTGCCAGCAGCATAGAGACAGGGGCGGCCTACGAGCAGTACTTC
CASSIETGAAYEQYF
>TRBV10-3|TRBJ2-7|few|.
TGTGCCATCAGTGTGTCCAACTACGAGCAGTACTTC
CAISVSNYEQYF
>TRBV3-1|TRBJ2-7|few|.
TGTGCCAGCAGCCAAACAGGGTTTGTGCAGTACTTC
CASSQTGFVQYF
>TRBV11-2|TRBJ2-7|.|.
TGTGCCAGCAGCCTGATGGATCCCTCCGAGCAGTACTTC
CASSLMDPSEQYF
>TRBV9|TRBJ1-2|.|.
TGTGCCAGCAGCGTAGCAGGGGCCCCTAACTATGGCTACACCTTC
CASSVAGAPNYGYTF
>TRBV7-9|TRBJ2-2|.|TRBD1
TGTGCCAGCAGCTCCGGGACAGGGGGCAACACCGGGGAGCTGTTTTTT
CASSSGTGGNTGELFF
>TRBV29-1|TRBJ1-2|.|.
TGCAGCGTTGAAGCAGGCGGGTATGGCTACACCTTC
CSVEAGGYGYTF
>TRBV25-1|TRBJ2-5|.|.
TGTGCCAGCAGTGAACAGGGCAGGGGGGTACAATTTGAGACCCAGTACTTC
CASSEQGRGVQFETQYF
>TRBV2|TRBJ1-2|.|.
TGTGCCAGCAGCCTTCAGGGGCCCCCGGGCTACACCTTC
CASSLQGPPGYTF
>TRBV28|TRBJ2-1|few|.
TGTGCCAGCGGACAGCGGGCGCGCCATGAGCAGTTCTTC
CASGQRARHEQFF
>TRBV5-1|TRBJ1-1|.|TRBD1
TGCGCCAGCAGCTCGGGACAGTTGGACACTGAAGCTTTCTTT
CASSSGQLDTEAFF
>TRBV29-1|TRBJ2-2|few|.
TGCAGCGTTGAGTCAGGGGCAGGAACCGGGGAGCTGTTTTTT
CSVESGAGTGELFF
>TRBV15|TRBJ2-7|.|TRBD1
TGTGCCACCAGCAGACTCGACAGGGTGGGCTACGAGCAGTACTTC
CATSRLDRVGYEQYF
>TRBV5-5|TRBJ2-1|few|.
TGTGCCAGCAGCTCCTCTACGGGTCTAGCAATCAATGAGCAGTTCTTC
CASSSSTGLAINEQFF
>TRBV6-2/TRBV6-3|TRBJ1-5|.|TRBD1
TGTGCCAGCAGACAGGGGATCGTCAATCAGCCCCAGCATTTT
CASRQGIVNQPQHF
>TRBV20-1|TRBJ2-5|many|TRBD1
TGCAGTGCTAGAGGCGGACAGGGGGCCGTAGAGACCCAGTACTTC
CSARGGQGAVETQYF
>TRBV29-1|TRBJ2-7|.|TRBD1
TGCAGCGTCGGACAGGAGTGGTACGAGCAGTACTTC
CSVGQEWYEQYF
>TRBV2|TRBJ2-1|few|TRBD1
TGTGCCAGCAGGGGGACAGGGGTACGCAATGAGCAGTTCTTC
CASRGTGVRNEQFF
>TRBV6-5|TRBJ2-7|few|TRBD1
TGTGCCAGCAGTTGGGGACAGGAGAACTACGAGCAGTACTTC
CASSWGQENYEQYF
>TRBV9|TRBJ2-1|.|TRBD2
TGTGCCAGCAGCGTAGGACTAGCGGCCTACAATGAGCAGTTCTTC
CASSVGLAAYNEQFF